This TCR beta chain was identified in a study of cytomegalovirus exposure and HLA in healthy donors. Points from the study as a whole: Listed as cytomegalovirus-associated were 164 TCR beta chains. The only immune exposure information that was available was CMV serostatus. Donors were assumed by presence/absence analyses to have roughly uniform sequencing depth.

V lost 1 base and J lost 5; bases outside the gene matches: 11. The CDR3 runs to 17 residues. CDR1 is MNHNS and CDR2 is SASEGT in the germline V gene. With 60 Vbeta and 13 Jbeta primers, the PCR was carried out. Here immunoSEQ multiplex PCR was the method, and the copy in TCRdb shows in-frame clones only, minus some. The sample contains approximately 82,000 clones, about two thirds of which appear only once. This clone was detected a few times. What it binds is unknown. The sequenced sample consisted of PBMCs. The TCR was taken from a woman between 25 and 40 years old in good health and CMV-seropositive. The chain is built from TRBV6-1 and TRBJ2-3; 8 nucleotides match TRBD2. CDR3 protein: CASSEGRAAGVRDTQYF. The DNA of the CDR3 is TGTGCCAGCAGTGAAGGGAGGGCAGCGGGGGTTAGAGATACGCAGTATTTT.